This T cell receptor beta chain was retrieved from a study of early T cells in non-severe SARS-CoV-2 infection. A single record per CDR3 protein comes from TCRdb applying MiXCR to the 5' RACE reads. The sample shows 85,000 to 95,000 distinct CDR3 sequences, 14% to 15% of them seen only once. This clonotype was found a few times. CDR3 length equals 14 residues. Germline CDR1 is ENHRY and CDR2 is SYGVKD. Trimming cost V 6 bases and J 9 bases; bases outside gene matches: 6. The chain joins TRBV10-3 to TRBJ1-6; 9 bases agree with TRBD1. Sequences were obtained from whole blood. This TCR was recovered from an adult who was a healthcare worker with PCR-confirmed SARS-CoV-2 infection or an uninfected control (not recorded which). CDR3 sequence reads: CAIRPGQGGSPLHF. DNA of the CDR3: TGTGCCATCAGACCGGGACAGGGCGGTTCACCCCTCCACTTT.